In this sample, the clone carrying this TCR beta chain turned up a few times. This specimen belongs to a study of T cells in Graves' hyperthyroidism and ophthalmopathy. RNA transcripts yielded amplified TCR beta CDR3 regions. The HTBI primer set was used in a first-round RT-PCR of the TCR CDR3. TCRdb reprocessed the multiplex PCR reads via MiXCR and lists one record per CDR3 protein. The sample lists hundreds of thousands of distinct CDR3 sequences; roughly 19% were seen once. Uncontrolled infection, other autoimmune disease, pregnancy or lactation excluded patients. The CDR3 totals 17 residues. The germline V gene has CDR1 SEHNR and CDR2 FQNEAQ (reference sequence). V was trimmed by 1 base and J by 1 base, leaving 14 bases between them.

This TCR came from a middle-aged man with Graves' ophthalmopathy. The sequenced material came from blood. The chain combines TRBV7-9 with TRBJ2-4; D is possibly TRBD2 (6 bases). The CDR3 loop is CASSLGFGGEAKNIQYF. The CDR3 DNA sequence: TGTGCCAGCAGCTTAGGTTTCGGGGGTGAGGCCAAAAACATTCAGTACTTC.